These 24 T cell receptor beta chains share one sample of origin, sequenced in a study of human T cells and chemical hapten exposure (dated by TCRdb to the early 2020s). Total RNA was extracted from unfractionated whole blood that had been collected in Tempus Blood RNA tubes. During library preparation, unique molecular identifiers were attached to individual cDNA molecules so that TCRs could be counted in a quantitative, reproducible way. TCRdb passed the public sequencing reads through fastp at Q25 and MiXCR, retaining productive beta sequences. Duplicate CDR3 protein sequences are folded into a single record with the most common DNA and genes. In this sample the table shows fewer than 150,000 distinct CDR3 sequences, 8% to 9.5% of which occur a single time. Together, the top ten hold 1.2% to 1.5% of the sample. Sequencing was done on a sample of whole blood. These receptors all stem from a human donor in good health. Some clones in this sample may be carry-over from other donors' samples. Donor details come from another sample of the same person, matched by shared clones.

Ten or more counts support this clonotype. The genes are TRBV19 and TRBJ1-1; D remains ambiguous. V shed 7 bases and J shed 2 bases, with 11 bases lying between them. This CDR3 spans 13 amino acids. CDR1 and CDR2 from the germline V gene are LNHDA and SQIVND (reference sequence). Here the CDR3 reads CASKMGSNTEAFF. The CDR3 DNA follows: TGTGCCAGTAAAATGGGCTCAAACACTGAAGCTTTCTTT.

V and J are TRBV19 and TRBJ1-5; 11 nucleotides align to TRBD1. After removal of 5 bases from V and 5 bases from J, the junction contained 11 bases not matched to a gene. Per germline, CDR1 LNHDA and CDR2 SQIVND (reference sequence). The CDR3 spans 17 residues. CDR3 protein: CASSEVPDRGLDQPQHF. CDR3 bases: TGTGCCAGTAGTGAAGTCCCGGACAGGGGGCTTGATCAGCCCCAGCATTTT.

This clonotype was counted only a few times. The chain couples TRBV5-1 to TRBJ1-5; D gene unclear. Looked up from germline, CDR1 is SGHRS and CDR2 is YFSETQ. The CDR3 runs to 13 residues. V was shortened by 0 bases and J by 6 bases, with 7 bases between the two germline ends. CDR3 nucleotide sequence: TGCGCCAGCAGCTTGGCCGGCATTCAGCCCCAGCATTTT. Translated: CASSLAGIQPQHF.

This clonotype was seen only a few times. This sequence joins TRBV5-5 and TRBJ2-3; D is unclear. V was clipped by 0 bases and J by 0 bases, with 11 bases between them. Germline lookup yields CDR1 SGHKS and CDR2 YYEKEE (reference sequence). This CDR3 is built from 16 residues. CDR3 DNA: TGTGCCAGCAGCTTGGGGACGGTATCTAGCACAGATACGCAGTATTTT. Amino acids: CASSLGTVSSTDTQYF.

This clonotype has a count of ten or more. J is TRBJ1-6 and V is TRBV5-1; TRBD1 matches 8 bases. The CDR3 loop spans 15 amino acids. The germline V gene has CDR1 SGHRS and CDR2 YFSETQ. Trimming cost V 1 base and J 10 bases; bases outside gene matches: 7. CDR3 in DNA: TGCGCCAGCAGCTTGCGCGCAGGGGGCTTGTCACCCCTCCACTTT. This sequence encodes CASSLRAGGLSPLHF.

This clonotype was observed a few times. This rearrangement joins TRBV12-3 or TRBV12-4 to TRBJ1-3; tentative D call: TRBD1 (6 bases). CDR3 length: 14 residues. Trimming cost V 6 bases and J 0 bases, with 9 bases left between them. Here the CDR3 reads CASRTGRSGNTIYF. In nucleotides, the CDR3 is TGTGCCAGCAGGACAGGCCGCTCTGGAAACACCATATATTTT.

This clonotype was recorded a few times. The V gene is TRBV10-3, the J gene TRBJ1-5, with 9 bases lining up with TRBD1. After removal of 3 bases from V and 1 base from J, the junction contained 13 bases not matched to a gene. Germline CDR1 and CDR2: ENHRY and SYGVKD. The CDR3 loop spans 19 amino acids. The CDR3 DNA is TGTGCCATCAGTGACCGTCCGATGTGGGACAGGGTGAGCAATCAGCCCCAGCATTTT. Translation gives CAISDRPMWDRVSNQPQHF.

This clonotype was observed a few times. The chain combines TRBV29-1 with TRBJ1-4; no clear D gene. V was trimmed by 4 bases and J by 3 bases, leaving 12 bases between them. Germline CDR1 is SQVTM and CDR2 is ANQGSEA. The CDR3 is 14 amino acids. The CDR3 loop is CSVVGPASNEKLFF. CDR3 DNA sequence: TGCAGCGTTGTCGGGCCAGCCTCTAATGAAAAACTGTTTTTT.

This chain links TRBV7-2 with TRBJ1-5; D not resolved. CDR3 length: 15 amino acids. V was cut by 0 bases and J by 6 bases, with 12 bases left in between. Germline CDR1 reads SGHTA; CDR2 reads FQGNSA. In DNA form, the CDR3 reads TGTGCCAGCAGCTTAGCGTCGACCGAGGGTCAGCCCCAGCATTTT. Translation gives CASSLASTEGQPQHF.

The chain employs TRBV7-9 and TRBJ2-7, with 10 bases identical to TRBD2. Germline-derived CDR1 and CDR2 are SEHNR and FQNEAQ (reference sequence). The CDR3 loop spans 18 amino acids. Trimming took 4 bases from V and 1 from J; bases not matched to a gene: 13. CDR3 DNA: TGTGCCAGCAGCTCCCCGGGACTAGCGATCCCCGCGTCCTACGAGCAGTACTTC. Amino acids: CASSSPGLAIPASYEQYF.

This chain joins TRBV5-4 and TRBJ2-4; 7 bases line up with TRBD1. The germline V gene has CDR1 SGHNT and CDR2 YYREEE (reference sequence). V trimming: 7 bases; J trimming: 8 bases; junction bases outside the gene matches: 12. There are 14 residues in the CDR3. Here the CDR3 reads CASSNPRTGHIQYF. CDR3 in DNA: TGTGCCAGCTCGAACCCTCGGACAGGTCACATTCAGTACTTC.

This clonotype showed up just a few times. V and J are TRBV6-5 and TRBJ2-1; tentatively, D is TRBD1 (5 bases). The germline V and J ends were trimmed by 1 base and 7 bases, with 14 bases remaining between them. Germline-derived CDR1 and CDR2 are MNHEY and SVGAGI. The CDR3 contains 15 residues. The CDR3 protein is CASSYFVGRENEQFF. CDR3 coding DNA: TGTGCCAGCAGTTACTTTGTGGGCAGGGAAAATGAGCAGTTCTTC.

Here the CDR3 reads CSARTFRGALYEQYF. The CDR3 DNA follows: TGCAGTGCTAGGACCTTTCGGGGGGCCTTATACGAGCAGTACTTC. This chain joins TRBV20-1 and TRBJ2-7; TRBD2 is a possible D gene (7 bases). The CDR3 spans 15 residues. Trimming shortened V by 3 bases and J by 4 bases, and 19 bases separated the two germline ends. Germline V gene lookup returns CDR1 DFQATT and CDR2 SNEGSKA (reference sequence).

The CDR3 is CASSQDWTGLPNQPQHF. CDR3 DNA: TGCGCCAGCAGCCAAGATTGGACGGGGCTACCAAATCAGCCCCAGCATTTT. The chain has TRBV4-3 and TRBJ1-5; a possible D gene is TRBD1 (5 bases). The CDR3 contains 17 residues. Between the trimmed V and J ends, which lost 0 bases and 4 bases, there was a span of 16 bases. Germline-derived CDR1 and CDR2 are LGHNA and YSLEER.

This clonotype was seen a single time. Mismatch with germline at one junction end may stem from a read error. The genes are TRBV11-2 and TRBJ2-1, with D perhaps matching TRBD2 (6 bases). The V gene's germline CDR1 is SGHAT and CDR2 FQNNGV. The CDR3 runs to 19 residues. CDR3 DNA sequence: TGTCCCAGCAGTTCTTACTACCGGAGGGCTAGAAGTCTCTACAATGAGCAGTTCTTC. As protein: CPSSSYYRRARSLYNEQFF. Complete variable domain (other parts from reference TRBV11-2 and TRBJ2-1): EAGVAQSPRYKIIEKRQSVAFWCNPISGHATLYWYQQILGQGPKLLIQFQNNGVVDDSQLPKDRFSAERLKGVDSTLKIQPAKLEDSAVYLCPSSSYYRRARSLYNEQFFGPGTRLTVL.

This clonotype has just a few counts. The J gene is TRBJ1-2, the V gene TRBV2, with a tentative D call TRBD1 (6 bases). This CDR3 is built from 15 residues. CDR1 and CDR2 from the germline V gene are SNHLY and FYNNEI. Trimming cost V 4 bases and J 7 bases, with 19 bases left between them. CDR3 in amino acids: CASSGLTTTGSGYTF. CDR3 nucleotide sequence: TGTGCCAGCAGTGGACTTACGACTACAGGGAGTGGCTACACCTTC.

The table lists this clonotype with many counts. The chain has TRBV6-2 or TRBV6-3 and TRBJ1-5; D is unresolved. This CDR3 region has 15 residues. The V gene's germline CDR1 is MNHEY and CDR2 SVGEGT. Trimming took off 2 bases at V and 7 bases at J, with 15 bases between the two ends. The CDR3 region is CASSYLRVTVQPQHF. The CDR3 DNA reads TGTGCCAGCAGTTACCTTCGGGTCACGGTACAGCCCCAGCATTTT.

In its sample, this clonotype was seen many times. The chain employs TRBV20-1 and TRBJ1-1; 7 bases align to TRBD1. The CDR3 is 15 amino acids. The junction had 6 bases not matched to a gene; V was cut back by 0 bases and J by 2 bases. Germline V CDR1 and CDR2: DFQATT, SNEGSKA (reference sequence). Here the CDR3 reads CSARELKGANTEAFF. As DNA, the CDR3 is TGCAGTGCTAGAGAACTAAAGGGGGCTAACACTGAAGCTTTCTTT.

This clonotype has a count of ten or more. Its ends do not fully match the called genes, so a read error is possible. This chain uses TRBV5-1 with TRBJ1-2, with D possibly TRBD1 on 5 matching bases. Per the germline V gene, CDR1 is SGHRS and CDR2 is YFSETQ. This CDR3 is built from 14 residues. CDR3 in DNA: TGTGCCAGCAGCTTAGGGCAGGGTAACTATGGCTACACCTTC. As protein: CASSLGQGNYGYTF.

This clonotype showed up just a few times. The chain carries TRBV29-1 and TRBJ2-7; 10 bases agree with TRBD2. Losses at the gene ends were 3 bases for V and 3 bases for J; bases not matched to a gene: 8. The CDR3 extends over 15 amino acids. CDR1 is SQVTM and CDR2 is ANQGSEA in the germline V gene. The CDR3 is CSVDSRASGSYEQYF. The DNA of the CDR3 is TGCAGCGTTGACTCGCGAGCTAGCGGGAGCTACGAGCAGTACTTC.

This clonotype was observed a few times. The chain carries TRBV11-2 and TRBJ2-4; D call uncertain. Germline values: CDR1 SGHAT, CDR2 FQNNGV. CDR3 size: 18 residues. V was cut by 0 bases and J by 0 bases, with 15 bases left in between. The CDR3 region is CASSLDLLLGLAKNIQYF. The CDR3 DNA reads TGTGCCAGCAGCTTAGATCTCTTGTTAGGGCTAGCCAAAAACATTCAGTACTTC.

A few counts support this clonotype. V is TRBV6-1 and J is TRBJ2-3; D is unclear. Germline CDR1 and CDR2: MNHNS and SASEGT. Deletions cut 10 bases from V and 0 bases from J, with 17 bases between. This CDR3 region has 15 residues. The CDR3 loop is CATLGMLLSTDTQYF. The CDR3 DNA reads TGTGCCACCCTAGGAATGCTGCTAAGCACAGATACGCAGTATTTT.

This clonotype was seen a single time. CDR3 residues: CASSWDFLQGKNIQYF. The CDR3 coding sequence is TGTGCCAGCAGCTGGGACTTCTTGCAGGGTAAAAACATTCAGTACTTC. The chain uses TRBV7-8 and TRBJ2-4, with D perhaps TRBD2 (6 bases). Germline V gives CDR1 SGHVS, CDR2 FQNEAQ. This CDR3 spans 16 amino acids. V lost 4 bases, J lost 4 bases, and 17 bases lay in between. Together with reference TRBV7-8 and TRBJ2-4, the CDR3 gives the full variable domain: GAGVSQSPRYKVAKRGQDVALRCDPISGHVSLFWYQQALGQGPEFLTYFQNEAQLDKSGLPSDRFFAERPEGSVSTLKIQRTQQEDSAVYLCASSWDFLQGKNIQYFGAGTRLSVL.

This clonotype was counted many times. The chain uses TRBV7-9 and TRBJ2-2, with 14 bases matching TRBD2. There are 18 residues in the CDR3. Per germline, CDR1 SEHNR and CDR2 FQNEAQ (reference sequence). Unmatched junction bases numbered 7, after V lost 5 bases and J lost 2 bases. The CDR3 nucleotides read TGTGCCAGCAGCCCCCGGACTAGCGGGAGGAAAAACACCGGGGAGCTGTTTTTT. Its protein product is CASSPRTSGRKNTGELFF.